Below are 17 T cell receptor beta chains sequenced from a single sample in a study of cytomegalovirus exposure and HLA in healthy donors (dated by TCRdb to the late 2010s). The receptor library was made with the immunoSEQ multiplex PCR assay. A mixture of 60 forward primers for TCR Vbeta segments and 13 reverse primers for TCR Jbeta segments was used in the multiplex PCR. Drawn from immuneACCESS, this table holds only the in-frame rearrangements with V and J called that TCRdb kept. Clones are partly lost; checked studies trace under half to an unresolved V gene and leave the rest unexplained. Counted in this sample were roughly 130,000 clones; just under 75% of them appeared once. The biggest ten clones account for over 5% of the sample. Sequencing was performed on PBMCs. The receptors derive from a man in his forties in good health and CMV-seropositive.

The CDR3 nucleotides read TGTGCCAGTAGTATGACTAGCGGGGGGATCTACGAGCAGTACTTC. It is translated as CASSMTSGGIYEQYF. The rearrangement joins TRBV19 to TRBJ2-7, with 13 bases identical to TRBD2. CDR3 size: 15 residues. Germline CDR1 LNHDA, CDR2 SQIVND (reference sequence). Losses at the gene ends were 3 bases for V and 3 bases for J; bases not matched to a gene: 2.

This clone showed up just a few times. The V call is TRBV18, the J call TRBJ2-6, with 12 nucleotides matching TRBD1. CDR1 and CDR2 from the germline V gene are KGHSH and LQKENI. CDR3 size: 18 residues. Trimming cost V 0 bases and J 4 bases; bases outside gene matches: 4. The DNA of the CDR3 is TGTGCCAGCTCACCACCGGGACAGGGGGCAGCGGGGGCCAACGTCCTGACTTTC. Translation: CASSPPGQGAAGANVLTF.

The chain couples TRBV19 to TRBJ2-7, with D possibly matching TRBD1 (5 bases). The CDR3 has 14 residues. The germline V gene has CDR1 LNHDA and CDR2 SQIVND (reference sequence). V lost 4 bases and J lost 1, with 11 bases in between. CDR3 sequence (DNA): TGTGCCAGTAGTAGCTCCCAGGGATCCTACGAGCAGTACTTC. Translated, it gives CASSSSQGSYEQYF.

The CDR3 bases are TGTGCCAGCAGCTACAGCGGACCCAGGGGCTACACCTTC. It translates to CASSYSGPRGYTF. The chain joins TRBV28 to TRBJ1-2; D is unresolved. Germline V gene sequence: CDR1 MDHEN, CDR2 SYDVKM. V shed 6 bases and J shed 8 bases, with 16 bases lying between them. This CDR3 is 13 amino acids long.

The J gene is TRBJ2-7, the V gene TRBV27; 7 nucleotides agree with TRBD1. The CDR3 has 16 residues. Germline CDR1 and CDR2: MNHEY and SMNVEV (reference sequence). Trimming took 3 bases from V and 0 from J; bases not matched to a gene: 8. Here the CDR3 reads CASSFTATGSSYEQYF. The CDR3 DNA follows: TGTGCCAGCAGTTTTACGGCGACAGGGAGCTCCTACGAGCAGTACTTC.

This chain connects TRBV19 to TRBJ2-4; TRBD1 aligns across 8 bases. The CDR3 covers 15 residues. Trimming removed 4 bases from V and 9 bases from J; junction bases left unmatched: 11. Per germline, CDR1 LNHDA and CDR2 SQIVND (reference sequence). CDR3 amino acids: CASSNPGQVVFIQYF. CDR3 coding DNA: TGTGCCAGTAGTAACCCGGGACAGGTGGTTTTCATTCAGTACTTC.

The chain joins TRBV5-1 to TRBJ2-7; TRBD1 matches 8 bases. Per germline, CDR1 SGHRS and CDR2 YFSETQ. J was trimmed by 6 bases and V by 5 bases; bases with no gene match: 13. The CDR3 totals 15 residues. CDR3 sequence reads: CASSLGGTGGGEQYF. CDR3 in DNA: TGCGCCAGCAGTCTAGGAGGGACAGGTGGAGGCGAGCAGTACTTC. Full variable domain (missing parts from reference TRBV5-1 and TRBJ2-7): KAGVTQTPRYLIKTRGQQVTLSCSPISGHRSVSWYQQTPGQGLQFLFEYFSETQRNKGNFPGRFSGRQFSNSRSEMNVSTLELGDSALYLCASSLGGTGGGEQYFGPGTRLTVT.

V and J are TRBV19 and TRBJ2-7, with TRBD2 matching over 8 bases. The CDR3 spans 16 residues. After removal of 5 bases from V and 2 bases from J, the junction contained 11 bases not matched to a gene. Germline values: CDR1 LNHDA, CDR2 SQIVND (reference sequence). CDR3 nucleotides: TGTGCCAGTAGTCACGGGGGGAGCGGGAGTGCCTACGAGCAGTACTTC. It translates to CASSHGGSGSAYEQYF.

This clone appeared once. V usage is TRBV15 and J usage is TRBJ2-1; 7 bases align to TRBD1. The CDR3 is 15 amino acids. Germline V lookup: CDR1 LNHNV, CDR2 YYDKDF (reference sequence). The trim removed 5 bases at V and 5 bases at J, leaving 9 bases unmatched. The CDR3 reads CATSEGTDSNNEQFF. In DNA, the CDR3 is TGTGCCACCAGCGAGGGGACAGATTCAAACAATGAGCAGTTCTTC. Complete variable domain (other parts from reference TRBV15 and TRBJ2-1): DAMVIQNPRYQVTQFGKPVTLSCSQTLNHNVMYWYQQKSSQAPKLLFHYYDKDFNNEADTPDNFQSRRPNTSFCFLDIRSPGLGDTAMYLCATSEGTDSNNEQFFGPGTRLTVL.

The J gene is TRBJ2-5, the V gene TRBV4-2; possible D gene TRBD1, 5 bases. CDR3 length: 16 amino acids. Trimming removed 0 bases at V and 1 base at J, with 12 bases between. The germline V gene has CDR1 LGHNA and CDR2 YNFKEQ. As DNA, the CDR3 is TGTGCCAGCAGCCAAGATGGGATCGACAGCCAAGAGACCCAGTACTTC. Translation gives CASSQDGIDSQETQYF.

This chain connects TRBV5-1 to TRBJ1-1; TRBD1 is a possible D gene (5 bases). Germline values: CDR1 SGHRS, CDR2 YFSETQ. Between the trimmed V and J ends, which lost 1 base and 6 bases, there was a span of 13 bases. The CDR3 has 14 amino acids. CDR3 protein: CASSLRQGGPEAFF. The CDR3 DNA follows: TGCGCCAGCAGCTTGCGGCAGGGTGGGCCTGAAGCTTTCTTT.

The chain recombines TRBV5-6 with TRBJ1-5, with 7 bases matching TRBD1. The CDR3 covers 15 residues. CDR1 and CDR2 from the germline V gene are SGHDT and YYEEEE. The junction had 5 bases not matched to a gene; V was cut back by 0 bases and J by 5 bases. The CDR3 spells CASSLGRGAHQPQHF. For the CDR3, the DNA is TGTGCCAGCAGCTTGGGCAGGGGGGCCCATCAGCCCCAGCATTTT.

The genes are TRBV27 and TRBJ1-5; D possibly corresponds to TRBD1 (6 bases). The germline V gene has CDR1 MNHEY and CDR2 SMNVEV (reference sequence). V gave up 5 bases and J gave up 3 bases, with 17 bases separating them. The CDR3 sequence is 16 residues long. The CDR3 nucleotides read TGTGCCAGCAGTCTGCACCAGACAGGCCTCAATCAGCCCCAGCATTTT. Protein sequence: CASSLHQTGLNQPQHF.

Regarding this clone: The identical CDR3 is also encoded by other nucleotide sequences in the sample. CDR3 coding DNA: TGCGCCAGCAGCGCAGGGACAGTGAACACCGGGGAGCTGTTTTTT. It translates to CASSAGTVNTGELFF. The chain couples TRBV5-1 to TRBJ2-2, with TRBD1 matching 7 bases. This CDR3 contains 15 residues. Germline V lookup: CDR1 SGHRS, CDR2 YFSETQ. V was clipped by 4 bases and J by 1 base; unmatched bases: 4.

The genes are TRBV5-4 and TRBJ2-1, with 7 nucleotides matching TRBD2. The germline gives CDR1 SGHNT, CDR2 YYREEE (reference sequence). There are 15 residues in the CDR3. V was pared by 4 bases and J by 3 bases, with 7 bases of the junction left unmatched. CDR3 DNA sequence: TGTGCCAGCAGCCGTAGCGGGTCGAACTACAATGAGCAGTTCTTC. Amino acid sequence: CASSRSGSNYNEQFF.

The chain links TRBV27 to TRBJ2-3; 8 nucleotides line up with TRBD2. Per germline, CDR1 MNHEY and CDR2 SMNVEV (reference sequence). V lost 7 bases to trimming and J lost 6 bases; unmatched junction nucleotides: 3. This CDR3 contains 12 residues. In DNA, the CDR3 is TGTGCCAGCAAAAGACTAGCGGATACGCAGTATTTT. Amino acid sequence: CASKRLADTQYF.

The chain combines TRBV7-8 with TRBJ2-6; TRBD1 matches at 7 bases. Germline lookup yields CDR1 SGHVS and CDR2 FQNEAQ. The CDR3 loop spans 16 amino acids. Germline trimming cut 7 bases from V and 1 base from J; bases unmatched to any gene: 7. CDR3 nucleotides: TGTGCCAGCAATGACAGGGTTTCTTCTGGGGCCAACGTCCTGACTTTC. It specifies CASNDRVSSGANVLTF.